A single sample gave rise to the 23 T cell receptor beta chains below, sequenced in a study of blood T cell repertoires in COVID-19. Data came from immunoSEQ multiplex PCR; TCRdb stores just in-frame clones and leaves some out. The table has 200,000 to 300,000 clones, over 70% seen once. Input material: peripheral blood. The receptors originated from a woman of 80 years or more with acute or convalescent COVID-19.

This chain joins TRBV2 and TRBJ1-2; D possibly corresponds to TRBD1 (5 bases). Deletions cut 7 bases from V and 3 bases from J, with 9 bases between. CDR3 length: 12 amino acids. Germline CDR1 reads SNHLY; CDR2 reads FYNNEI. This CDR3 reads CASTGQHYGYTF. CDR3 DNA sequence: TGTGCCAGCACAGGACAACACTATGGCTACACCTTC. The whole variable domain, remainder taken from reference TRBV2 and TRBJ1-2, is EPEVTQTPSHQVTQMGQEVILRCVPISNHLYFYWYRQILGQKVEFLVSFYNNEISEKSEIFDDQFSVERPDGSNFTLKIRSTKLEDSAMYFCASTGQHYGYTFGSGTRLTVV.

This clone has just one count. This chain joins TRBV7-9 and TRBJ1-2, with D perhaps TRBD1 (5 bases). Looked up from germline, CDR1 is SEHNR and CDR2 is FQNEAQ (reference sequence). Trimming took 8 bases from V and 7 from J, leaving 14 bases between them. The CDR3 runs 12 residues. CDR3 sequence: CASGGEGSGYTF. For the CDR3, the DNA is TGTGCCAGCGGGGGGGAGGGCTCTGGCTACACCTTC.

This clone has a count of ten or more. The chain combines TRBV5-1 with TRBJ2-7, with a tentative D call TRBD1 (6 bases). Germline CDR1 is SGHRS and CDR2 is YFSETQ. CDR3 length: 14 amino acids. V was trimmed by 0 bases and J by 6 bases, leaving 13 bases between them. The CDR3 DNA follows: TGCGCCAGCAGCTTGGGACAGGTAATAGGCGAGCAGTACTTC. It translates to CASSLGQVIGEQYF.

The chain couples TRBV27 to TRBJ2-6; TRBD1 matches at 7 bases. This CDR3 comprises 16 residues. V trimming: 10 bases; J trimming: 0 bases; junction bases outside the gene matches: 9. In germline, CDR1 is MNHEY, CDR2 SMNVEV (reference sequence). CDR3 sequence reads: CATRPGDSSGANVLTF. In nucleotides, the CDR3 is TGTGCCACCCGACCCGGGGACAGCTCTGGGGCCAACGTCCTGACTTTC. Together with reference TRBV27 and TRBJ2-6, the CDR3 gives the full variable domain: EAQVTQNPRYLITVTGKKLTVTCSQNMNHEYMSWYRQDPGLGLRQIYYSMNVEVTDKGDVPEGYKVSRKEKRNFPLILESPSPNQTSLYFCATRPGDSSGANVLTFGAGSRLTVL.

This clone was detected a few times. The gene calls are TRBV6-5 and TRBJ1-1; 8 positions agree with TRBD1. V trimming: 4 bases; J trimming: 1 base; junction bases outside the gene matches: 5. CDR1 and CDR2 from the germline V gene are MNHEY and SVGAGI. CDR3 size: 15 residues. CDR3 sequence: CASSLDRGPNTEAFF. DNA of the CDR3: TGTGCCAGCAGTTTAGACAGGGGACCGAACACTGAAGCTTTCTTT.

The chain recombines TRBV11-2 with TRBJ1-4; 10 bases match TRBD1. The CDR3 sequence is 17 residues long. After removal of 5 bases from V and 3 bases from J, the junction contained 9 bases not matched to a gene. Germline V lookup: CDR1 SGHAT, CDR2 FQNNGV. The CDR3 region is CASSRDRGSKANEKLFF. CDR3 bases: TGTGCCAGCAGCCGGGACAGGGGCTCCAAGGCTAATGAAAAACTGTTTTTT.

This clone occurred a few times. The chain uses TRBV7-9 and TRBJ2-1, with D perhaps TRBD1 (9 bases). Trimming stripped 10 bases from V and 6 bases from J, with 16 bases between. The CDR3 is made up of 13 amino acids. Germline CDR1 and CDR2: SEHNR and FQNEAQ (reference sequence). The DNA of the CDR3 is TGTGCCATAGCGGGACAGGGAGGCAATGAGCAGTTCTTC. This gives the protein CAIAGQGGNEQFF.

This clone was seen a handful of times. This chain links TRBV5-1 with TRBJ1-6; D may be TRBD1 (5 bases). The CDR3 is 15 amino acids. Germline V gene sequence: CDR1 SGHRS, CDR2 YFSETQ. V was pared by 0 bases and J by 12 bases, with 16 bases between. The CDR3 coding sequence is TGCGCCAGCAGCTTGGAGGGGTCTAGGGGTGGACCCCTCCACTTT. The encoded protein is CASSLEGSRGGPLHF.

CDR3 DNA sequence: TGTGCCAGCAGCCCGGCTGACTTCAACACCGGGGAGCTGTTTTTT. Residues: CASSPADFNTGELFF. The V gene is TRBV5-5, the J gene TRBJ2-2, with D unclear. V was trimmed by 4 bases and J by 2 bases, leaving 12 bases between them. The CDR3 contains 15 residues. Germline CDR1 SGHKS, CDR2 YYEKEE (reference sequence).

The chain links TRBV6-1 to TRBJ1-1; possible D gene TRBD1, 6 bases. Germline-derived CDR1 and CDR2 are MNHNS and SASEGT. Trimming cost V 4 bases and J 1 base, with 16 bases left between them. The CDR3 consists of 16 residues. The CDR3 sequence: CASSGRPDRSNTEAFF. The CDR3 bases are TGTGCCAGCAGTGGACGGCCGGACAGATCGAACACTGAAGCTTTCTTT.

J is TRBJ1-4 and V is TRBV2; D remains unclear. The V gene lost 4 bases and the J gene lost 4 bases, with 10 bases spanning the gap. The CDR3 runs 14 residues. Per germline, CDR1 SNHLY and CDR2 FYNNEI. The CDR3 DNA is TGTGCCAGCAGTGTACCCGGGTTTAATGAAAAACTGTTTTTT. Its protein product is CASSVPGFNEKLFF.

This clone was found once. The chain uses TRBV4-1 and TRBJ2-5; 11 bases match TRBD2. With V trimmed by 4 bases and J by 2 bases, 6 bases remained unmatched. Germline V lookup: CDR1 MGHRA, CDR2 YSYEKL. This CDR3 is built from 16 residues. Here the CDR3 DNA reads TGCGCCAGCAGCCGCGTAGCGGGGGGGCTTCAAGAGACCCAGTACTTC. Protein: CASSRVAGGLQETQYF.

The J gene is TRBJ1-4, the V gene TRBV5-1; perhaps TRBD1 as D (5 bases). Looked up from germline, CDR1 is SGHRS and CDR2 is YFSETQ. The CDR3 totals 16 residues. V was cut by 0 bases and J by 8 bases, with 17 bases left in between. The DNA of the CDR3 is TGCGCCAGCAGCTTGGCTACTGACAGTCCTAGAGAAAAACTGTTTTTT. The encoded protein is CASSLATDSPREKLFF.

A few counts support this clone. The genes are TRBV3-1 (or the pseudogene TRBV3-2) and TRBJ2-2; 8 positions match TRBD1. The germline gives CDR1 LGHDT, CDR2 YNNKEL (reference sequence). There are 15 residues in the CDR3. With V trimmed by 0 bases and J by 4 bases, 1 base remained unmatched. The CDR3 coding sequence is TGTGCCAGCAGCCAAGAGGGGACAGGCACCGGGGAGCTGTTTTTT. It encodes CASSQEGTGTGELFF.

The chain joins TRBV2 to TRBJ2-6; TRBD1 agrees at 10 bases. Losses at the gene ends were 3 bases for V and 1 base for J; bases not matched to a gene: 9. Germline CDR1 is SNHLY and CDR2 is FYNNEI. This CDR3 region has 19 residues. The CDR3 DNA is TGTGCCAGCAGTGACCAAATTCGGACAGGGGGATCTGGGGCCAACGTCCTGACTTTC. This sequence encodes CASSDQIRTGGSGANVLTF.

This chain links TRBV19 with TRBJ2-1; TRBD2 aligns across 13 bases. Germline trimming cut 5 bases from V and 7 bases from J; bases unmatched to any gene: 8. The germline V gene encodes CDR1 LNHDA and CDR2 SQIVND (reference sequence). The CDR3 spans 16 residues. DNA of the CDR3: TGTGCCAGTAGTCGGACTAGCGGGAGCATTGGAAATGAGCAGTTCTTC. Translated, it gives CASSRTSGSIGNEQFF. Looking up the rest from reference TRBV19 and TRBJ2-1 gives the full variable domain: DGGITQSPKYLFRKEGQNVTLSCEQNLNHDAMYWYRQDPGQGLRLIYYSQIVNDFQKGDIAEGYSVSREKKESFPLTVTSAQKNPTAFYLCASSRTSGSIGNEQFFGPGTRLTVL.

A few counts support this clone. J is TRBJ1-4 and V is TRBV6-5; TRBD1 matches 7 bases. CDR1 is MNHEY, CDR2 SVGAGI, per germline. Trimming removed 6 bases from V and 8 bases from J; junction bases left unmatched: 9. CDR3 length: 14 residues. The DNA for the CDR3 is TGTGCCAGCAGCGGAGGGGGCGCAGGGGAAAAACTGTTTTTT. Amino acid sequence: CASSGGGAGEKLFF.

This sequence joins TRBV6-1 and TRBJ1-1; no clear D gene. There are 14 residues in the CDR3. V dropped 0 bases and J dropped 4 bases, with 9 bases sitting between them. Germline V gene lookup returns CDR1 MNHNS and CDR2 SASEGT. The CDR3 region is CASSEAMGGTEAFF. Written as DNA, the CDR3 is TGTGCCAGCAGTGAAGCGATGGGAGGCACTGAAGCTTTCTTT.

The CDR3: CASSRTGSNEKLFF. DNA for the CDR3: TGTGCCAGCAGTCGGACAGGGAGTAATGAAAAACTGTTTTTT. The chain joins TRBV27 to TRBJ1-4; 8 positions agree with TRBD1. CDR3 size: 14 residues. J was trimmed by 4 bases and V by 5 bases; bases with no gene match: 3. Germline lookup yields CDR1 MNHEY and CDR2 SMNVEV (reference sequence).

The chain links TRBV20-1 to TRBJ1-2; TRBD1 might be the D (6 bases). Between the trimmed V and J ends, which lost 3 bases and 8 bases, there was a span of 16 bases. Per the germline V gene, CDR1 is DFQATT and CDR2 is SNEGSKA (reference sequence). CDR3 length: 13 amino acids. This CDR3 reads CSASWGGAEGYTF. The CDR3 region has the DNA TGCAGTGCTAGTTGGGGGGGCGCGGAAGGCTACACCTTC.

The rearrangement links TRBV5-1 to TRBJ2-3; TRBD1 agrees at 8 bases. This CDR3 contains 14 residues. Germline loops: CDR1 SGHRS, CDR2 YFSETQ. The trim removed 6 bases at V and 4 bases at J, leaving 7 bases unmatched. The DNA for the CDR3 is TGCGCCAGCATGCAGGACAGGGCCGCAGATACGCAGTATTTT. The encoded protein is CASMQDRAADTQYF.

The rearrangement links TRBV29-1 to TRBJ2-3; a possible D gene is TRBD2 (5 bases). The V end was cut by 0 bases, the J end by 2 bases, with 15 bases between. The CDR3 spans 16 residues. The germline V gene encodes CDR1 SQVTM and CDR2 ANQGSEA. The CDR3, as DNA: TGCAGCGTTGAAGATGTCGGGCGACGGGACACAGATACGCAGTATTTT. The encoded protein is CSVEDVGRRDTDTQYF.

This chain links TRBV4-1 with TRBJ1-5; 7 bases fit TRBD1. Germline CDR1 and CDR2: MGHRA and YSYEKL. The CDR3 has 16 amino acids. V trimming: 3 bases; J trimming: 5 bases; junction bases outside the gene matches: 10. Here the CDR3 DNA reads TGCGCCAGCAGCCAGCCGGGACAGAGCCCCCATCAGCCCCAGCATTTT. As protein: CASSQPGQSPHQPQHF.